This T cell receptor beta chain was recorded in a study of cytomegalovirus exposure and HLA in healthy donors. CDR3 length equals 15 residues. Germline CDR1 and CDR2: SGDLS and YYNGEE. V lost 0 bases to trimming and J lost 5 bases, with 11 bases between them. On this clone: Its specificity is not known.

Broader study findings: Indistinguishability led to the exclusion of some V segments, TRBV6-2 and TRBV6-3 included.

The PCR employed 60 Vbeta primers together with 13 Jbeta primers. Measured with immunoSEQ multiplex PCR; TCRdb has only the in-frame clones, and not every one. Among approximately 120,000 clones listed, 73% were seen once. Sequencing input: PBMCs. The sequence was obtained from a man in his sixties in good health and CMV-seropositive. This chain links TRBV9 with TRBJ2-2; no definite D call. Here the CDR3 reads CASSVGGSLTGELFF. The DNA of the CDR3 is TGTGCCAGCAGCGTAGGAGGATCCCTGACCGGGGAGCTGTTTTTT. Complete variable domain (other parts from reference TRBV9 and TRBJ2-2): DSGVTQTPKHLITATGQRVTLRCSPRSGDLSVYWYQQSLDQGLQFLIQYYNGEERAKGNILERFSAQQFPDLHSELNLSSLELGDSALYFCASSVGGSLTGELFFGEGSRLTVL.